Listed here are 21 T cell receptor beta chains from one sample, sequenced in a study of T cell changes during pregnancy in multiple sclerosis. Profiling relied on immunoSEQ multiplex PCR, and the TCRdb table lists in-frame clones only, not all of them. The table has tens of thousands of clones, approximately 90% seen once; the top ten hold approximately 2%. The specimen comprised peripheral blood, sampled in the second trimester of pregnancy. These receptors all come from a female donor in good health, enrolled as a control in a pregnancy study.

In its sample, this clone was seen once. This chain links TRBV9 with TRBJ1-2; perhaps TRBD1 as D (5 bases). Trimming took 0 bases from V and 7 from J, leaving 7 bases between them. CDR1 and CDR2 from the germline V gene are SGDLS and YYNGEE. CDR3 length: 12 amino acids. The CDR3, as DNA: TGTGCCAGCAGCGTAGCTAGGGGTGGCTACACCTTC. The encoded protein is CASSVARGGYTF.

The CDR3 spells CACKGEYNSPLHF. CDR3 DNA: TGTGCCTGCAAGGGGGAATATAATTCACCCCTCCACTTT. This chain connects TRBV30 to TRBJ1-6, with a tentative D call TRBD1 (6 bases). In germline, CDR1 is GTSNPN, CDR2 SVGIG (reference sequence). The CDR3 contains 13 residues. V was trimmed by 6 bases and J by 4 bases, leaving 10 bases between them.

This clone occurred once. CDR3 nucleotides: TGTGCCTGGAGTGCCAGGGGGCCTATCGGAAACACCATATATTTT. It translates to CAWSARGPIGNTIYF. The rearrangement joins TRBV30 to TRBJ1-3; TRBD1 aligns across 8 bases. Looked up from germline, CDR1 is GTSNPN and CDR2 is SVGIG (reference sequence). Trimming took 1 base from V and 4 from J; bases not matched to a gene: 6. The CDR3 contains 15 residues.

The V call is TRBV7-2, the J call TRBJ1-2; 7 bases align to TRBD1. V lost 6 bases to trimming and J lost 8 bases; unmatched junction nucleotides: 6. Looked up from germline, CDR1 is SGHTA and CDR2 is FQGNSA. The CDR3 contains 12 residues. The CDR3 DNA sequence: TGTGCCAGCAGTCAGGGGGATGGGGGCTACACCTTC. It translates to CASSQGDGGYTF.

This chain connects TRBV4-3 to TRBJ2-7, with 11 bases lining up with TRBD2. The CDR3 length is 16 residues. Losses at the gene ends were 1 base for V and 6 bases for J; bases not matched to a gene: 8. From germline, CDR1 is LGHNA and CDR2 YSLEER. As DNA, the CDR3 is TGCGCCAGCAGCCAAGCCCCTAGCGGGGGGTATGTCGAGCAGTACTTC. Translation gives CASSQAPSGGYVEQYF.

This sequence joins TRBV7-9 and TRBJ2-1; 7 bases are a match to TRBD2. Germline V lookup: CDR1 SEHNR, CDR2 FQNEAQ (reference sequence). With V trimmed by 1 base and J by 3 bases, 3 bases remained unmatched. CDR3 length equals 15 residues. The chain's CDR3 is CASSLGLANYNEQFF. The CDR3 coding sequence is TGTGCCAGCAGCTTAGGACTAGCAAACTACAATGAGCAGTTCTTC.

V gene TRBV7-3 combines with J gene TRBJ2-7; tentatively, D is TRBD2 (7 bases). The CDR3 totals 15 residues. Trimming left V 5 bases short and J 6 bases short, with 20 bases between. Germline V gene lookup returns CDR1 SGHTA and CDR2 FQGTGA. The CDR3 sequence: CASSPVGGGDSEQYF. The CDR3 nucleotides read TGTGCCAGCAGCCCCGTAGGGGGGGGCGACTCCGAGCAGTACTTC.

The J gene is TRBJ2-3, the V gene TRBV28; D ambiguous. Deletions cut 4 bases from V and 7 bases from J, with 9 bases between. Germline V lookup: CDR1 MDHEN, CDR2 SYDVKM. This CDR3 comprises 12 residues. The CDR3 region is CASSSTVHTQYF. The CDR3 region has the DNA TGTGCCAGCAGTTCCACAGTTCATACGCAGTATTTT.

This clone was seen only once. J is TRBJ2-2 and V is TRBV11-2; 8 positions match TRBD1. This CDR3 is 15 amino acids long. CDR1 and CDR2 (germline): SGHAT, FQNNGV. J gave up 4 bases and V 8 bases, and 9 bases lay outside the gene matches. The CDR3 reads CASHNPGQVTGELFF. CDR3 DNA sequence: TGTGCCAGCCACAATCCGGGACAGGTCACCGGGGAGCTGTTTTTT.

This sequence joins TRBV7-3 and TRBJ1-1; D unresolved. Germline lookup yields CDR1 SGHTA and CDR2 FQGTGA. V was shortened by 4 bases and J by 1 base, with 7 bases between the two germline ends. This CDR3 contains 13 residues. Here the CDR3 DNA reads TGTGCCAGCAGCTCCCAGAAGAACACTGAAGCTTTCTTT. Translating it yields CASSSQKNTEAFF.

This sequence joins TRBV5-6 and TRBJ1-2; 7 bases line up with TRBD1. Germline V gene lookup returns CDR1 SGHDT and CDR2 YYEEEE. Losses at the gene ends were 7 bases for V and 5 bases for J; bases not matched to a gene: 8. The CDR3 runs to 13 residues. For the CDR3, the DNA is TGTGCCAGCGAAGGGGGCGCGAGGTATGGCTACACCTTC. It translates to CASEGGARYGYTF.

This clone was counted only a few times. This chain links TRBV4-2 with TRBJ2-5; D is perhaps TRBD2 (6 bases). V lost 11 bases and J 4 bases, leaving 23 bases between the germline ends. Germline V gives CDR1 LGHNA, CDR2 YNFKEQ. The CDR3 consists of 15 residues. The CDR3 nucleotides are TGTGCCTTTCATCCCACGGGGGACTTAGGAGAGACCCAGTACTTC. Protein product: CAFHPTGDLGETQYF.

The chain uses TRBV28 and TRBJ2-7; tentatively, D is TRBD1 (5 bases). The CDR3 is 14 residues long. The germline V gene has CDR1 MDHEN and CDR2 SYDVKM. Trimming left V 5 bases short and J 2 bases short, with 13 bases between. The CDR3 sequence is CASSPGGAPYEQYF. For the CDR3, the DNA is TGTGCCAGCAGTCCGGGTGGGGCCCCCTACGAGCAGTACTTC.

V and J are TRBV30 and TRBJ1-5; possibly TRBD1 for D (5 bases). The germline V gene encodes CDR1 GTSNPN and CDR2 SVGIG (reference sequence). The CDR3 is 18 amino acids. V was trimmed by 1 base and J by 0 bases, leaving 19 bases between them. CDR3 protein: CAWSATGAARYSNQPQHF. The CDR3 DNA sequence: TGTGCCTGGAGTGCAACTGGGGCAGCCAGATATAGCAATCAGCCCCAGCATTTT.

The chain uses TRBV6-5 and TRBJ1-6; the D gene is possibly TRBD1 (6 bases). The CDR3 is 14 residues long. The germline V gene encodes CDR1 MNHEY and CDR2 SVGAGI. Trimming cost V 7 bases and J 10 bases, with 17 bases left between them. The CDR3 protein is CASNRRGKSSPLHF. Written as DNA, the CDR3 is TGTGCCAGCAATAGAAGGGGGAAAAGCTCACCCCTCCACTTT.

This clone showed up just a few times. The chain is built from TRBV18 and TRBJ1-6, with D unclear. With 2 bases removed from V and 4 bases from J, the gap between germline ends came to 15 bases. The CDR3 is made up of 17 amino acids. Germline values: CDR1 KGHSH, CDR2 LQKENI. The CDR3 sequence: CASSPRRDRVYNSPLHF. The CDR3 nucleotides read TGTGCCAGCTCACCAAGGAGGGATCGAGTGTATAATTCACCCCTCCACTTT. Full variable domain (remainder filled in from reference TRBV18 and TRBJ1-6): NAGVMQNPRHLVRRRGQEARLRCSPMKGHSHVYWYRQLPEEGLKFMVYLQKENIIDESGMPKERFSAEFPKEGPSILRIQQVVRGDSAAYFCASSPRRDRVYNSPLHFGNGTRLTVT.

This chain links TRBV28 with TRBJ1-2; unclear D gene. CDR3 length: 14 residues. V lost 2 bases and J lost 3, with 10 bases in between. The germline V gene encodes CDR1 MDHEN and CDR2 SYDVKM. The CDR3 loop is CASSLRLKDYGYTF. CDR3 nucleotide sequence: TGTGCCAGCAGTTTAAGACTTAAGGACTATGGCTACACCTTC.

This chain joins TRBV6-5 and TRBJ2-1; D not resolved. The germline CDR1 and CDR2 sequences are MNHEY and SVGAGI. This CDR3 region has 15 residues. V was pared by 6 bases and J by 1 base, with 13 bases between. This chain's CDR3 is CASSYHISSYNEQFF. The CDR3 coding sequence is TGTGCCAGCAGCTACCACATTTCATCCTACAATGAGCAGTTCTTC.

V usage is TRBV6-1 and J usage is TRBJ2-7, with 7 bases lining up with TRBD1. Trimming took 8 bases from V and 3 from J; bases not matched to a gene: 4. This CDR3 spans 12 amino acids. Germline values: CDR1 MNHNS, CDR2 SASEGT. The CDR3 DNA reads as TGTGCCAGCGACCGGGACAGCTACGAGCAGTACTTC. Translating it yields CASDRDSYEQYF.

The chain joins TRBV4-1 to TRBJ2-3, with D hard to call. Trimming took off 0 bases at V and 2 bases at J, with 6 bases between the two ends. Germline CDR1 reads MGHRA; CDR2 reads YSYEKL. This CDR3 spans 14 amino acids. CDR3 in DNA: TGCGCCAGCAGCCAAGATCTTTACACAGATACGCAGTATTTT. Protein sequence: CASSQDLYTDTQYF.

This CDR3 is CAISESRQDTDTQYF. The CDR3, as DNA: TGTGCCATCAGTGAGTCGAGACAGGACACAGATACGCAGTATTTT. This chain links TRBV10-3 with TRBJ2-3; tentative D call: TRBD1 (6 bases). Trimming cost V 0 bases and J 2 bases, with 9 bases left between them. Germline V gene sequence: CDR1 ENHRY, CDR2 SYGVKD. The CDR3 sequence is 15 residues long.